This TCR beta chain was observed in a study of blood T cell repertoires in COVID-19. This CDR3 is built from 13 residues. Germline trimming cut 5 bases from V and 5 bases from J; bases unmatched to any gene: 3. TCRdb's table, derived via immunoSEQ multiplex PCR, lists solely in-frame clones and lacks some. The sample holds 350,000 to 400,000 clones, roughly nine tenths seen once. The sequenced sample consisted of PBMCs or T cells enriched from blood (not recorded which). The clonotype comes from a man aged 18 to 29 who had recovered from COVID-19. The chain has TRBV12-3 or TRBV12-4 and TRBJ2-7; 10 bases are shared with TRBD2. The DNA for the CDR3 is TGTGCCAGCAGTCCCGGGACTAGCGACGAGCAGTACTTC. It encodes CASSPGTSDEQYF.